Listed below are T cell receptor beta chains from one sample, sequenced in a study of blood T cell repertoires in COVID-19. Data came from immunoSEQ multiplex PCR; TCRdb stores just in-frame clones and leaves some out. The sample contains under 200,000 clones, roughly 82% of which appear only once. Material: peripheral blood. These receptors were collected from a woman aged 55-70 years with COVID-19, enrolled during active disease. CDR3s include the opening cysteine and the closing phenylalanine or tryptophan. The order of the fields is CDR3 protein, CDR3 DNA, D gene, V gene, J gene, clone size. D genes are given only for firm matches. Size tells how often a clone was seen (once, few, many) or the class of an expanded clone, and some rows leave it out.

CASSQLRQGRAEAFF	TGTGCCAGCAGCCAACTCCGACAGGGTAGAGCTGAAGCTTTCTTT	TRBD1	TRBV5-8	TRBJ1-1	.
CASSKYLAGGGTDTQYF	TGTGCCAGCAGCAAATACCTAGCGGGGGGAGGCACAGATACGCAGTATTTT	TRBD2	TRBV5-4	TRBJ2-3	.
CASPAGGGANTGELFF	TGTGCCAGCCCCGCGGGGGGGGGCGCGAACACCGGGGAGCTGTTTTTT	TRBD2	TRBV28	TRBJ2-2	.
CASSPGTSSYEQYF	TGTGCCAGCAGTCCCGGGACATCCTCCTACGAGCAGTACTTC	.	TRBV27	TRBJ2-7	.
CASSLSSVAKNIQYF	TGCGCCAGCAGTTTGTCCTCCGTAGCCAAAAACATTCAGTACTTC	.	TRBV5-1	TRBJ2-4	.
CAWRAPGGGNTIYF	TGTGCCTGGAGGGCGCCAGGCGGGGGAAACACCATATATTTT	.	TRBV30	TRBJ1-3	.
CASSIQGGMTEAFF	TGTGCCAGCAGCATACAGGGGGGTATGACTGAAGCTTTCTTT	TRBD1	TRBV7-3	TRBJ1-1	once
CATTSGGETQYF	TGTGCCACCACCTCAGGGGGAGAGACCCAGTACTTC	TRBD1	TRBV19	TRBJ2-5	.
CASSPGQADQPQHF	TGCGCCAGCAGCCCCGGACAGGCGGATCAGCCCCAGCATTTT	TRBD1	TRBV5-1	TRBJ1-5	.
CASSEAPAGQGYDEQYF	TGTGCCAGCAGTGAAGCGCCTGCCGGACAGGGTTACGACGAGCAGTACTTC	TRBD1	TRBV2	TRBJ2-7	.
CASRDTGGSSYEQYF	TGCGCCAGCCGGGACACGGGCGGGAGTTCTTACGAGCAGTACTTC	.	TRBV5-1	TRBJ2-7	.
CASSEGAANTGELFF	TGTGCCAGCTCCGAGGGGGCTGCGAACACCGGGGAGCTGTTTTTT	TRBD1	TRBV18	TRBJ2-2	.
CSVDGRVGDNEQFF	TGCAGCGTTGACGGCAGGGTGGGTGATAATGAGCAGTTCTTC	.	TRBV29-1	TRBJ2-1	.
CASRGGGNYGYTF	TGTGCCAGCAGGGGCGGGGGCAACTATGGCTACACCTTC	.	TRBV28	TRBJ1-2	.
CSASGTGAEAFF	TGCAGCGCTTCCGGGACAGGGGCTGAAGCTTTCTTT	TRBD1	TRBV29-1	TRBJ1-1	.
CASSPQRVENYGYTF	TGTGCCAGCTCACCCCAACGGGTGGAGAACTATGGCTACACCTTC	.	TRBV18	TRBJ1-2	.
CATRLAGVNEQFF	TGCGCCACCCGTTTAGCGGGAGTGAATGAGCAGTTCTTC	TRBD2	TRBV5-1	TRBJ2-1	.
CASSLPRTSPHEQFF	TGTGCCAGCAGCTTACCCCGGACTAGCCCCCATGAGCAGTTCTTC	TRBD2	TRBV7-8	TRBJ2-1	.
CASSLTGAQETQYF	TGCGCCAGCAGCTTGACAGGTGCGCAAGAGACCCAGTACTTC	.	TRBV5-1	TRBJ2-5	.
CASSIGPANEKLFF	TGTGCCAGTAGTATAGGTCCCGCTAATGAAAAACTGTTTTTT	.	TRBV19	TRBJ1-4	.
CASSGGRMHTEAFF	TGTGCCAGCAGTGGTGGGAGGATGCACACTGAAGCTTTCTTT	.	TRBV2	TRBJ1-1	.
CASSVVLNTEAFF	TGTGCCAGCAGCGTAGTATTGAACACTGAAGCTTTCTTT	.	TRBV9	TRBJ1-1	.
CASRRLLNQPQHF	TGTGCCAGCAGAAGACTGTTAAATCAGCCCCAGCATTTT	.	TRBV6-6	TRBJ1-5	.
CASSLRLKGPQGAEQYF	TGCGCCAGCAGCTTGCGGCTGAAGGGGCCCCAGGGTGCCGAGCAGTACTTC	.	TRBV5-1	TRBJ2-7	.
CASSPPGTGGSGELFF	TGTGCCAGCTCGCCACCCGGGACAGGGGGCTCCGGGGAGCTGTTTTTT	TRBD1	TRBV18	TRBJ2-2	.
CASSLRTLSSYNSPLHF	TGTGCCAGCAGCCTTCGGACTCTAAGCTCCTATAATTCACCCCTCCACTTT	.	TRBV7-8	TRBJ1-6	.
CASTVDSGANVLTF	TGTGCCAGCACCGTAGACTCTGGGGCCAACGTCCTGACTTTC	.	TRBV7-2	TRBJ2-6	once
CASSSLPDRAAYGYTF	TGTGCCAGCAGCTCCCTGCCGGACAGAGCGGCCTATGGCTACACCTTC	.	TRBV11-3	TRBJ1-2	once
CASSFTGENEQFF	TGTGCCAGCAGCTTCACAGGGGAGAATGAGCAGTTCTTC	TRBD1	TRBV5-8	TRBJ2-1	.
CASSQELVETGELFF	TGCGCCAGCAGCCAAGAGCTAGTGGAGACCGGGGAGCTGTTTTTT	.	TRBV4-3	TRBJ2-2	few
CASSFRFGPQHF	TGTGCCAGCAGCTTTCGTTTCGGGCCCCAGCATTTT	.	TRBV5-6	TRBJ1-5	once
CASSLQGNQPQHF	TGTGCCAGTAGTCTTCAGGGAAATCAGCCCCAGCATTTT	.	TRBV19	TRBJ1-5	.
CAWRELAHQETQYF	TGTGCCTGGAGGGAACTAGCGCATCAAGAGACCCAGTACTTC	TRBD2	TRBV30	TRBJ2-5	few
CASSRDRGSYTF	TGTGCCAGCTCCCGGGACAGGGGTTCCTACACCTTC	TRBD1	TRBV27	TRBJ1-2	.
CASSGQGGGYQPQHF	TGTGCCAGTAGTGGACAGGGTGGGGGCTATCAGCCCCAGCATTTT	TRBD1	TRBV19	TRBJ1-5	.
CASSMGQIQPQHF	TGTGCCAGTAGTATGGGACAAATTCAGCCCCAGCATTTT	.	TRBV19	TRBJ1-5	.
CASNIPGEGEKLFF	TGTGCCAGTAATATTCCAGGGGAAGGTGAAAAACTGTTTTTT	.	TRBV19	TRBJ1-4	few
CASAPLGGSPYNEQFF	TGTGCCAGCGCCCCCTTAGGGGGATCCCCCTACAATGAGCAGTTCTTC	.	TRBV11-2	TRBJ2-1	.
CASSSQTGMNTEAFF	TGTGCCAGCAGCTCACAAACAGGGATGAACACTGAAGCTTTCTTT	.	TRBV11-2	TRBJ1-1	.
CASSSRGETQYF	TGTGCCAGCAGTTCGAGAGGGGAGACCCAGTACTTC	.	TRBV3-1/TRBV3-2	TRBJ2-5	once
CASSSRTFGGTDTQYF	TGTGCCAGCAGCAGCCGGACATTTGGGGGCACAGATACGCAGTATTTT	.	TRBV21-1	TRBJ2-3	.
CASSRGQGIGEGYTF	TGTGCCAGCAGTAGGGGACAGGGCATCGGAGAAGGCTACACCTTC	TRBD1	TRBV28	TRBJ1-2	.
CASSEGYRGMVYGYTF	TGTGCCAGCAGTGAAGGTTATCGGGGAATGGTCTATGGCTACACCTTC	.	TRBV2	TRBJ1-2	.
CATKTGTGGGWEKLFF	TGTGCCACCAAAACCGGGACAGGGGGCGGTTGGGAAAAACTGTTTTTT	TRBD1	TRBV24-1	TRBJ1-4	.
CASSRRDRGLRDTQYF	TGTGCCAGCAGTCGGCGGGACAGGGGGTTAAGAGATACGCAGTATTTT	TRBD1	TRBV28	TRBJ2-3	.
CASRTGGTSGAQYF	TGTGCCAGCAGAACAGGGGGGACTAGCGGCGCGCAGTATTTT	TRBD2	TRBV6-5	TRBJ2-3	.